The 13 T cell receptor beta chains below were found in one sample sequenced in a study of T cells in Graves' hyperthyroidism and ophthalmopathy. TCR beta CDR3 regions were amplified from RNA transcripts. Researchers ran a first-round RT-PCR on the TCR CDR3 using the HTBI primer set. From the multiplex PCR reads, TCRdb called clonotypes with MiXCR, one entry per CDR3 protein. The sample records 600,000 to 650,000 distinct CDR3 sequences, around 15% being singletons. Sequencing was performed on blood. Receptor source: a woman in her 30s with Graves' hyperthyroidism.

The CDR3 sequence is CASSQEQGRSPLHF. For the CDR3, the DNA is TGTGCCAGCAGCCAAGAACAGGGGCGTTCACCCCTCCACTTT. This chain uses TRBV3-1 with TRBJ1-6, with TRBD1 identical over 7 bases. Germline V gene data show CDR1 as LGHDT and CDR2 as YNNKEL (reference sequence). The CDR3 is 14 amino acids. With V trimmed by 0 bases and J by 9 bases, 2 bases remained unmatched.

This clonotype appeared a few times. The rearrangement joins TRBV5-1 to TRBJ2-5; the D gene is possibly TRBD1 (6 bases). Germline lookup yields CDR1 SGHRS and CDR2 YFSETQ. Trimming stripped 2 bases from V and 2 bases from J, with 13 bases between. The CDR3 is 15 residues long. The CDR3 region is CASSFQSGVQETQYF. CDR3 nucleotide sequence: TGCGCCAGCAGCTTTCAATCAGGGGTGCAAGAGACCCAGTACTTC. The whole variable domain, remainder taken from reference TRBV5-1 and TRBJ2-5, is KAGVTQTPRYLIKTRGQQVTLSCSPISGHRSVSWYQQTPGQGLQFLFEYFSETQRNKGNFPGRFSGRQFSNSRSEMNVSTLELGDSALYLCASSFQSGVQETQYFGPGTRLLVL.

This chain joins TRBV6-1 and TRBJ1-3, with unresolved D. This CDR3 comprises 15 residues. Germline CDR1 reads MNHNS; CDR2 reads SASEGT. Trimming stripped 2 bases from V and 2 bases from J, with 10 bases between. The CDR3 bases are TGTGCCAGCAGTGAAACGGCAGGCGCTGGAAACACCATATATTTT. Translating it yields CASSETAGAGNTIYF.

V and J are TRBV29-1 and TRBJ2-7; 7 bases align to TRBD1. The ends lost 5 bases at V and 4 bases at J; junction bases unmatched: 2. Germline-derived CDR1 and CDR2 are SQVTM and ANQGSEA. The CDR3 is 11 amino acids. CDR3 region: CSVLTGYEQYF. The CDR3 bases are TGCAGCGTTTTGACAGGGTACGAGCAGTACTTC.

This clonotype was counted ten times or more. The genes are TRBV28 and TRBJ2-3; 10 bases are a match to TRBD2. J was trimmed by 8 bases and V by 6 bases; bases with no gene match: 14. The CDR3 runs 16 residues. The V gene's germline CDR1 is MDHEN and CDR2 SYDVKM. The CDR3 spells CASSPGLAFMEGTQYF. Here the CDR3 DNA reads TGTGCCAGCAGCCCGGGACTAGCGTTTATGGAGGGTACGCAGTATTTT.

Note on this clonotype: A clone one base away is much larger, so this may be a read error. The chain is built from TRBV13 and TRBJ2-5, with D perhaps being TRBD1 or TRBD2 (5 bases each). CDR3 length: 16 amino acids. The germline V gene has CDR1 PRHDT and CDR2 FYEKMQ (reference sequence). CDR3 protein: CASSINMGRLQGTQYF. As DNA, the CDR3 is TGTGCCAGCAGCATAAACATGGGACGCCTTCAAGGGACCCAGTACTTC.

This clonotype was counted only a few times. The CDR3 DNA is TGCAGTGTTGAGAGGGGGAACACTGAAGCTTTCTTT. As protein: CSVERGNTEAFF. The chain recombines TRBV20-1 with TRBJ1-1; perhaps TRBD1 as D (5 bases). The V gene's germline CDR1 is DFQATT and CDR2 SNEGSKA (reference sequence). CDR3 length: 12 residues. V dropped 7 bases and J dropped 1 base, with 10 bases sitting between them.

The table lists this clonotype with a count of one. This may come from a read error, since a much larger clone is one base off. This chain links TRBV3-1 with TRBJ2-1; no clear D. CDR1 and CDR2 from the germline V gene are LGHDT and YNNKEL (reference sequence). V dropped 2 bases and J dropped 4 bases, with 6 bases sitting between them. CDR3 size: 13 residues. The CDR3 spells CASSQSTYNEQFF. The DNA of the CDR3 is TGTGCCAGCAGCCAATCTACTTACAATGAGCAGTTCTTC.

The sample holds many counts of this clonotype. This chain connects TRBV11-1 to TRBJ2-7; 8 bases are shared with TRBD2. The CDR3 sequence is 13 residues long. Trimming cost V 7 bases and J 7 bases; bases outside gene matches: 9. Germline CDR1 SGHAT, CDR2 FQDESV (reference sequence). The CDR3 is CASNILAGGEQYF. The CDR3 bases are TGTGCCAGCAATATTCTTGCGGGAGGAGAGCAGTACTTC.

This clonotype came up a few times. J is TRBJ2-3 and V is TRBV14, with 9 bases lining up with TRBD2. The J segment lost 4 bases and the V segment lost 1 base, leaving 3 bases of the junction unmatched. CDR1 is SGHDN, CDR2 FVKESK, per germline. The CDR3 contains 15 residues. CDR3 region: CASSQVAGAADTQYF. Written as DNA, the CDR3 is TGTGCCAGCAGCCAAGTAGCGGGAGCTGCAGATACGCAGTATTTT.

The rearrangement uses TRBV20-1 and TRBJ2-1; 11 nucleotides line up with TRBD2. Germline V gene lookup returns CDR1 DFQATT and CDR2 SNEGSKA (reference sequence). J was trimmed by 6 bases and V by 3 bases; bases with no gene match: 7. The CDR3 contains 15 residues. The CDR3 DNA sequence: TGCAGTGCTAGTCCTACTAGCGGGAGACCCAATGAGCAGTTCTTC. Its translation: CSASPTSGRPNEQFF.

In its sample, this clonotype was seen many times. In nucleotides, the CDR3 is TGTGCCCCCATTCACCCCGAGGGCTTTTACGAGCAGTACTTC. It translates to CAPIHPEGFYEQYF. This chain links TRBV6-2 or TRBV6-3 with TRBJ2-7; D is possibly TRBD2 (5 bases). The germline V gene has CDR1 MNHEY and CDR2 SVGEGT. Trimming removed 11 bases from V and 4 bases from J, with 21 bases in between. The CDR3 is 14 amino acids.

This clonotype appeared a few times. The rearrangement joins TRBV6-1 to TRBJ1-3; TRBD1 matches 7 bases. Germline loops: CDR1 MNHNS, CDR2 SASEGT. CDR3 length equals 15 residues. After removal of 4 bases from V and 4 bases from J, the junction contained 7 bases not matched to a gene. As DNA, the CDR3 is TGTGCCAGCAGTGTTAGCAGGGGGTCAGGAAACACCATATATTTT. Amino acid sequence: CASSVSRGSGNTIYF.